These 27 T cell receptor beta chains were sequenced from one sample in a study of regulatory T cells in long-lasting Graves disease. As for time point: persistent/refractory GD, antithyroid drugs over 5 years with positive TRAb. PBMC RNA served as the TCR library source. Arm-PCR of CDR3 regions and iRepertoire HTBI primers were the basis on which TCR beta libraries were built. TCRdb fed the multiplex PCR reads into MiXCR, producing one record per CDR3 protein. The sample includes about 470,000 distinct CDR3 sequences, 20% to 25% seen only once; the top ten take under 9%. Sequences were derived from peripheral blood mononuclear cells (PBMCs), sampled when the disease was refractory, from a patient treated with antithyroid drugs. Receptor source: a female donor with Graves disease.

This clonotype was seen many times. The chain employs TRBV2 and TRBJ1-5; 8 bases align to TRBD1. CDR1 is SNHLY and CDR2 is FYNNEI in the germline V gene. Germline trimming cut 6 bases from V and 4 bases from J; bases unmatched to any gene: 8. There are 15 residues in the CDR3. CDR3 residues: CASRGRQGMNQPQHF. In DNA, the CDR3 is TGTGCCAGCAGAGGTCGACAGGGGATGAATCAGCCCCAGCATTTT. The full variable domain, with the rest looked up from reference TRBV2 and TRBJ1-5, is EPEVTQTPSHQVTQMGQEVILRCVPISNHLYFYWYRQILGQKVEFLVSFYNNEISEKSEIFDDQFSVERPDGSNFTLKIRSTKLEDSAMYFCASRGRQGMNQPQHFGDGTRLSIL.

This clonotype was seen a few times. The rearrangement links TRBV9 to TRBJ1-5, with D possibly matching TRBD1 (5 bases). V lost 3 bases and J lost 6, with 13 bases in between. The CDR3 extends over 14 amino acids. The germline gives CDR1 SGDLS, CDR2 YYNGEE. CDR3 region: CASSGGSEGQPQHF. The CDR3 DNA reads TGTGCCAGCAGCGGGGGCTCCGAGGGTCAGCCCCAGCATTTT. Filled out from reference TRBV9 and TRBJ1-5, the complete variable domain reads DSGVTQTPKHLITATGQRVTLRCSPRSGDLSVYWYQQSLDQGLQFLIQYYNGEERAKGNILERFSAQQFPDLHSELNLSSLELGDSALYFCASSGGSEGQPQHFGDGTRLSIL.

This clonotype was observed at least ten times. The chain has TRBV6-1 and TRBJ2-7, with TRBD1 matching over 9 bases. V was pared by 6 bases and J by 4 bases, with 1 base of the junction left unmatched. CDR3 length equals 12 residues. Germline V gene sequence: CDR1 MNHNS, CDR2 SASEGT. The CDR3 loop reads CASRQGAYEQYF. CDR3 DNA sequence: TGTGCCAGCAGACAGGGGGCATACGAGCAGTACTTC.

J is TRBJ2-6 and V is TRBV6-1, with a tentative D call TRBD1 (5 bases). The CDR3 totals 14 residues. V was shortened by 9 bases and J by 2 bases, with 11 bases between the two germline ends. CDR1 MNHNS and CDR2 SASEGT come from the germline V gene. The CDR3 protein is CASQGVTGANVLTF. The CDR3 bases are TGTGCCAGTCAGGGTGTCACTGGGGCCAACGTCCTGACTTTC.

The V and J genes are TRBV5-1 and TRBJ1-6, with TRBD1 matching 8 bases. The CDR3 loop spans 16 amino acids. The V gene end was trimmed by 0 bases and the J gene end by 10 bases; junction bases not matched to a gene: 9. Germline CDR1 reads SGHRS; CDR2 reads YFSETQ. For the CDR3, the DNA is TGCGCCAGCAGCTTGGCCGTCGGACAGGGCGAGTCACCCCTCCACTTT. It is translated as CASSLAVGQGESPLHF.

This clonotype was seen many times. The chain is built from TRBV27 and TRBJ2-7, with D unresolved. Germline CDR1 is MNHEY and CDR2 is SMNVEV (reference sequence). The CDR3 spans 12 residues. The V gene lost 4 bases and the J gene lost 5 bases, with 9 bases spanning the gap. The CDR3 nucleotides are TGTGCCAGCAGTTCCGAAGGCCACGAGCAGTACTTC. As protein: CASSSEGHEQYF.

This clonotype was recorded many times. The rearrangement joins TRBV7-6 to TRBJ2-7; D may be TRBD2 (6 bases). The CDR3 contains 15 residues. In germline, CDR1 is SGHVS, CDR2 FNYEAQ. Trimming shortened V by 3 bases and J by 1 base, and 13 bases separated the two germline ends. Here the CDR3 reads CASSFRGAGSYEQYF. The CDR3 DNA reads as TGTGCCAGCAGCTTCCGAGGCGCGGGGTCCTACGAGCAGTACTTC.

This clonotype was recorded many times. The J gene is TRBJ2-7, the V gene TRBV11-1, with D perhaps given as TRBD1 or TRBD2 (5 bases each). Trimming stripped 5 bases from V and 9 bases from J, with 20 bases between. CDR1 is SGHAT, CDR2 FQDESV, per germline (reference sequence). CDR3 size: 14 residues. In nucleotides, the CDR3 is TGTGCCAGCAGCCTCCGGGACCAGATGTTTTGGCAGTACTTC. Translating it yields CASSLRDQMFWQYF.

The chain is built from TRBV30 and TRBJ1-2; no reliable D call. This CDR3 contains 13 residues. Per the germline V gene, CDR1 is GTSNPN and CDR2 is SVGIG (reference sequence). The V and J ends lost 5 bases and 0 bases respectively, with 10 bases between them. The CDR3 DNA sequence: TGTGCCTGGGCCTATGAGGCTAACTATGGCTACACCTTC. Amino acid sequence: CAWAYEANYGYTF.

V and J are TRBV4-1 and TRBJ2-2; D remains unclear. CDR1 and CDR2 from the germline V gene are MGHRA and YSYEKL. V was pared by 4 bases and J by 8 bases, with 8 bases between. The CDR3 is 12 residues long. CDR3 in DNA: TGCGCCAGCAGCCCCGTTGCTGGGGAGCTGTTTTTT. Its translation: CASSPVAGELFF.

This clonotype was observed a few times. The chain uses TRBV28 and TRBJ2-1, with 7 bases fitting TRBD1. The V segment lost 1 base and the J segment 5 bases; nucleotides outside the gene matches: 2. The CDR3 is 14 residues long. From germline, CDR1 is MDHEN and CDR2 SYDVKM. The CDR3 DNA sequence: TGTGCCAGCAGTTTATCGGGGACAGACAATGAGCAGTTCTTC. This translates into CASSLSGTDNEQFF. Full variable domain (missing parts from reference TRBV28 and TRBJ2-1): DVKVTQSSRYLVKRTGEKVFLECVQDMDHENMFWYRQDPGLGLRLIYFSYDVKMKEKGDIPEGYSVSREKKERFSLILESASTNQTSMYLCASSLSGTDNEQFFGPGTRLTVL.

This rearrangement joins TRBV6-9 to TRBJ2-5; tentatively, D is TRBD1 (6 bases). The length of the CDR3 is 19 residues. Germline lookup yields CDR1 MNHGY and CDR2 SVAAGI. Trimming took off 3 bases at V and 1 base at J, with 24 bases between the two ends. In DNA form, the CDR3 reads TGTGCCAGCAGTTACCCGGAAACTGGTAATCCAGGGGCCCAAGAGACCCAGTACTTC. As protein: CASSYPETGNPGAQETQYF.

This clonotype showed up many times. CDR3 in amino acids: CASSQTSGRARETQYF. In DNA form, the CDR3 reads TGTGCCAGCAGCCAGACTAGCGGGAGGGCCCGAGAGACCCAGTACTTC. The chain uses TRBV12-3 or TRBV12-4 and TRBJ2-5; 14 bases fit TRBD2. Trimming cost V 6 bases and J 4 bases; bases outside gene matches: 7. This CDR3 has 16 amino acids.

Ten or more counts support this clonotype. The rearrangement links TRBV27 to TRBJ1-1; TRBD1 might be the D (5 bases). Trimming took 5 bases from V and 5 from J, leaving 18 bases between them. This CDR3 comprises 15 residues. The germline V gene has CDR1 MNHEY and CDR2 SMNVEV (reference sequence). This chain's CDR3 is CASSPGWQGRTEAFF. The CDR3 coding sequence is TGTGCCAGCAGTCCCGGGTGGCAGGGAAGGACTGAAGCTTTCTTT.

This clonotype appeared many times. The chain combines TRBV12-3 or TRBV12-4 with TRBJ1-5, with D possibly TRBD1 on 5 matching bases. V lost 6 bases, J lost 9 bases, and 18 bases lay in between. The CDR3 extends over 14 amino acids. As DNA, the CDR3 is TGTGCCAGCAGAGTGAGGGGTGTCAAGGGGCCCCAGCATTTT. Protein product: CASRVRGVKGPQHF.

In this sample, this clonotype turned up once. Given a far larger clone just one base away, this is likely a sequencing read error. The rearrangement links TRBV7-3 to TRBJ2-7, with D unresolved. Germline assignment: CDR1 SGHTA and CDR2 FQGTGA. The germline V and J ends were trimmed by 5 bases and 3 bases, with 23 bases remaining between them. The CDR3 has 17 amino acids. This CDR3 reads CASSPPWVQATNYEQYF. The CDR3, as DNA: TGTGCCAGCAGCCCTCCCTGGGTGCAGGCAACCAACTACGAGCAGTACTTC.

This clonotype was recorded at least ten times. The chain joins TRBV2 to TRBJ2-7; D uncertain. CDR1 SNHLY and CDR2 FYNNEI come from the germline V gene. The CDR3 is 11 amino acids. Deletions cut 6 bases from V and 7 bases from J, with 10 bases between. CDR3 DNA: TGTGCCAGCAGGGGGATGCCGGAGCAGTACTTC. Amino acids: CASRGMPEQYF.

This clonotype was found many times. This rearrangement joins TRBV7-6 to TRBJ2-7, with D possibly being TRBD1 or TRBD2 (5 bases each). Germline V gene lookup returns CDR1 SGHVS and CDR2 FNYEAQ. V lost 6 bases to trimming and J lost 3 bases, with 12 bases between them. This CDR3 is built from 13 residues. The CDR3: CASSGGQDYEQYF. The DNA for the CDR3 is TGTGCCAGCAGTGGAGGACAAGACTACGAGCAGTACTTC.

The chain links TRBV28 to TRBJ2-2; 13 positions agree with TRBD2. The V segment lost 1 base and the J segment 4 bases; nucleotides outside the gene matches: 9. Germline V gene sequence: CDR1 MDHEN, CDR2 SYDVKM. The CDR3 totals 19 residues. The CDR3: CASSLFGLAGASSTGELFF. The DNA for the CDR3 is TGTGCCAGCAGTTTATTTGGACTAGCGGGAGCGTCTTCCACCGGGGAGCTGTTTTTT.

The J gene is TRBJ1-2, the V gene TRBV4-1; 7 bases are shared with TRBD1. CDR1 is MGHRA, CDR2 YSYEKL, per germline. The CDR3 contains 15 residues. The J segment lost 7 bases and the V segment lost 4 bases, leaving 12 bases of the junction unmatched. The CDR3 DNA reads as TGCGCCAGCAGCCCTCGACAGGGAATAGTGGGTGGCTACACCTTC. Translation gives CASSPRQGIVGGYTF.

This clonotype was seen a handful of times. The chain carries TRBV6-2 or TRBV6-3 and TRBJ1-1; D remains unclear. Trimming removed 4 bases from V and 2 bases from J, with 8 bases in between. The CDR3 sequence is 13 residues long. Germline V gives CDR1 MNHEY, CDR2 SVGEGT. For the CDR3, the DNA is TGTGCCAGCAGTTTCCAAATCAACACTGAAGCTTTCTTT. Translating gives CASSFQINTEAFF.

This clonotype was seen repeatedly, ten times or more. V gene TRBV28 combines with J gene TRBJ1-1; 7 positions match TRBD1. Looked up from germline, CDR1 is MDHEN and CDR2 is SYDVKM. The CDR3 runs to 15 residues. J lost 4 bases, V lost 4 bases, and 9 bases had no gene match. DNA for the CDR3: TGTGCCAGCAGTTCCCCGACAGGGATGGGCACTGAAGCTTTCTTT. It specifies CASSSPTGMGTEAFF.

The V gene is TRBV28, the J gene TRBJ2-1, with D unresolved. The CDR3 loop spans 12 amino acids. V was cut by 8 bases and J by 5 bases, with 10 bases left in between. Germline CDR1 and CDR2: MDHEN and SYDVKM. CDR3 sequence: CASHSVHNEQFF. CDR3 nucleotides: TGTGCCAGCCACTCGGTACACAATGAGCAGTTCTTC. The variable domain in full, completed from reference TRBV28 and TRBJ2-1, reads DVKVTQSSRYLVKRTGEKVFLECVQDMDHENMFWYRQDPGLGLRLIYFSYDVKMKEKGDIPEGYSVSREKKERFSLILESASTNQTSMYLCASHSVHNEQFFGPGTRLTVL.

A few counts support this clonotype. This rearrangement joins TRBV5-1 to TRBJ1-1, with 8 bases lining up with TRBD1. Per germline, CDR1 SGHRS and CDR2 YFSETQ. The CDR3 has 14 amino acids. The trim removed 5 bases at V and 3 bases at J, leaving 6 bases unmatched. The CDR3 reads CASSPDRVDTEAFF. In DNA, the CDR3 is TGCGCCAGCAGTCCGGACAGGGTGGACACTGAAGCTTTCTTT.

This clonotype has ten or more counts. The chain joins TRBV6-2 or TRBV6-3 to TRBJ1-1, with D unresolved. CDR1 is MNHEY, CDR2 SVGEGT, per germline. Trimming shortened V by 2 bases and J by 4 bases, and 11 bases separated the two germline ends. This CDR3 has 14 residues. Written as DNA, the CDR3 is TGTGCCAGCAGTTACCGGTCCGAAGTCACTGAAGCTTTCTTT. It translates to CASSYRSEVTEAFF.

The chain uses TRBV12-3 or TRBV12-4 and TRBJ2-7; D perhaps matches TRBD2 (5 bases). V lost 6 bases and J lost 0, with 9 bases in between. This CDR3 contains 13 residues. The CDR3 protein is CASRPGNSYEQYF. In DNA form, the CDR3 reads TGTGCCAGCAGGCCCGGGAACTCCTACGAGCAGTACTTC.

The V gene is TRBV5-1, the J gene TRBJ2-7; TRBD2 matches 15 bases. CDR3 length: 18 amino acids. The ends lost 4 bases at V and 0 bases at J; junction bases unmatched: 8. Germline CDR1 reads SGHRS; CDR2 reads YFSETQ. The CDR3 coding sequence is TGCGCCAGCAGCCCCGGACTAGCGGGAGGGCCTCTCTCCTACGAGCAGTACTTC. Protein sequence: CASSPGLAGGPLSYEQYF.